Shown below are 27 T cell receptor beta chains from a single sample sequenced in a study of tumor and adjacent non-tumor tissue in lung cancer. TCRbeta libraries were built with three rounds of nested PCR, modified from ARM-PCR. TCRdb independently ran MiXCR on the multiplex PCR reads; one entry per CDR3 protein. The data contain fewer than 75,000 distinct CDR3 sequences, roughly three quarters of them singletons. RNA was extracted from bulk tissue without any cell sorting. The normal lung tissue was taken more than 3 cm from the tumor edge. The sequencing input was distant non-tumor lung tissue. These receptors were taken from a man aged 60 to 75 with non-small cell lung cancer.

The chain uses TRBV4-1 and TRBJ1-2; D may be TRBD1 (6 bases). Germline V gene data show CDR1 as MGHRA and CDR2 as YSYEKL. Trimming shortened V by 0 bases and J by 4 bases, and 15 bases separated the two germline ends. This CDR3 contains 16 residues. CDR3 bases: TGCGCCAGCAGCCAAGATATCGACAGGAGAGGCTATGGCTACACCTTC. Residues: CASSQDIDRRGYGYTF.

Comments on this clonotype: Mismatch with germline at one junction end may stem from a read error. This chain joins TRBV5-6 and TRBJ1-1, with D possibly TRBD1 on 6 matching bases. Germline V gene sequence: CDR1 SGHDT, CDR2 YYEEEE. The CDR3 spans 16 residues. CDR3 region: CASNSFRTGLRTEAFF. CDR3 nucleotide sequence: TGTGCCAGCAACTCCTTCCGCACAGGGTTGAGAACTGAAGCGTTCTTT.

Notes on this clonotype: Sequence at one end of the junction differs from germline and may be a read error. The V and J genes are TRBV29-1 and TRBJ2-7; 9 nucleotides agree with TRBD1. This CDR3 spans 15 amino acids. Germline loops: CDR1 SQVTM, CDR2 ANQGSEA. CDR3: CSATRGGQGLHEQHF. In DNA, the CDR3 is TGCAGCGCAACAAGGGGGGGACAGGGTCTCCACGAGCAGCACTTC.

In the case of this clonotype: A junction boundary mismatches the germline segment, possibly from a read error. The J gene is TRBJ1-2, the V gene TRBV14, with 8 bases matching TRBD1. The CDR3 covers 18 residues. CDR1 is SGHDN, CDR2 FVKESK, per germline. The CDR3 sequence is CGSSRRQGARLNDYGYTF. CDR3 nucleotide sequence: TGTGGCAGCAGTCGGAGGCAGGGGGCGCGATTAAATGACTATGGCTACACCTTC. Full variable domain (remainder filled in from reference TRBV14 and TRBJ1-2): EAGVTQFPSHSVIEKGQTVTLRCDPISGHDNLYWYRRVMGKEIKFLLHFVKESKQDESGMPNNRFLAERTGGTYSTLKVQPAELEDSGVYFCGSSRRQGARLNDYGYTFGSGTRLTVV.

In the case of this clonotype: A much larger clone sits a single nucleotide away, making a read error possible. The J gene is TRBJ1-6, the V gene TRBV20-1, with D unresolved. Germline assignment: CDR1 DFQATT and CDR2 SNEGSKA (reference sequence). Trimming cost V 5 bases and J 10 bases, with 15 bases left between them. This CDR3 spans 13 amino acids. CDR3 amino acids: CSASGSGKSPLHF. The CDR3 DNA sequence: TGCAGTGCTTCTGGATCAGGCAAATCACCCCTCCACTTT.

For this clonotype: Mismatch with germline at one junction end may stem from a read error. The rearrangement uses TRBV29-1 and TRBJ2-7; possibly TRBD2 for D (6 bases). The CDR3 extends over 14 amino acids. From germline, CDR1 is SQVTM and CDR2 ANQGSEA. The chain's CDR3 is CSVEPGPRGNEQYF. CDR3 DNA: TGCAGCGTTGAGCCTGGACCACGGGGGAACGAGCAATACTTC.

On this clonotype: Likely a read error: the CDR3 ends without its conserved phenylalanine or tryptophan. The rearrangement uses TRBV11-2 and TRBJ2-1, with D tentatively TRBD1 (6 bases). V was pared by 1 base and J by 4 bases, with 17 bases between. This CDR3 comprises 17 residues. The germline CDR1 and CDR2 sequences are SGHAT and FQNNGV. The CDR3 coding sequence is TGTGCCAGCAGCTTAGGAGCAGGGGAGCCTACATACAATGAGCAGTTCCTC. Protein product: CASSLGAGEPTYNEQFL.

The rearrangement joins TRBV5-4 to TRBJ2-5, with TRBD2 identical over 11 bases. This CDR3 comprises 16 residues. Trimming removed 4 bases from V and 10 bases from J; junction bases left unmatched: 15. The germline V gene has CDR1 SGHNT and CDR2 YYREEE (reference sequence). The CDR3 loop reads CASSQRLEGLAEIQYF. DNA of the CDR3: TGTGCCAGCAGCCAACGACTGGAGGGACTAGCGGAAATCCAGTACTTC.

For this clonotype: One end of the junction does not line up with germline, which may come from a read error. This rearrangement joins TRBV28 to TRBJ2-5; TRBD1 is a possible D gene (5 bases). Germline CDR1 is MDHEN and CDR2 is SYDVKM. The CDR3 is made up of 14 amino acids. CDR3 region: CANSLQDDIETQYF. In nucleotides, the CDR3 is TGTGCCAACAGTTTACAGGATGATATAGAGACCCAGTACTTC. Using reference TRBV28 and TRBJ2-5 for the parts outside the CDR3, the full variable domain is DVKVTQSSRYLVKRTGEKVFLECVQDMDHENMFWYRQDPGLGLRLIYFSYDVKMKEKGDIPEGYSVSREKKERFSLILESASTNQTSMYLCANSLQDDIETQYFGPGTRLLVL.

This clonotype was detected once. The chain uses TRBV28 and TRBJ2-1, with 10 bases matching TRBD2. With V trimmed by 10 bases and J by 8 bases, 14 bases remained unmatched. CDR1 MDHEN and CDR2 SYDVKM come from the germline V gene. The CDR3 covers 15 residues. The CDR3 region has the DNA TGTGCCAACAGAGGTCTCCTAGCGGGAGTCTATGAGCAGTTCTTC. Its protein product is CANRGLLAGVYEQFF. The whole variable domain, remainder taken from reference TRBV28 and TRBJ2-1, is DVKVTQSSRYLVKRTGEKVFLECVQDMDHENMFWYRQDPGLGLRLIYFSYDVKMKEKGDIPEGYSVSREKKERFSLILESASTNQTSMYLCANRGLLAGVYEQFFGPGTRLTVL.

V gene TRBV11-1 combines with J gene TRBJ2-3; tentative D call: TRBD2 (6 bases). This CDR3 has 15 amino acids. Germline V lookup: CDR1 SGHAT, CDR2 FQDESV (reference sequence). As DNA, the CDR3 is TGTACTAGCAGTCCCGGGGCAGGGTTCACAGATACGCAGTATTTT. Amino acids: CTSSPGAGFTDTQYF.

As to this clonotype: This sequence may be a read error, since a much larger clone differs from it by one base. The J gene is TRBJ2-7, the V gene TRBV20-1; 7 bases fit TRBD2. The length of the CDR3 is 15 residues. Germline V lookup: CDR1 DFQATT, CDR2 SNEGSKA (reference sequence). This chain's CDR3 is CNATGGGRGTYEQYF. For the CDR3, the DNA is TGCAATGCCACAGGTGGCGGGAGAGGAACCTACGAGCAGTACTTC.

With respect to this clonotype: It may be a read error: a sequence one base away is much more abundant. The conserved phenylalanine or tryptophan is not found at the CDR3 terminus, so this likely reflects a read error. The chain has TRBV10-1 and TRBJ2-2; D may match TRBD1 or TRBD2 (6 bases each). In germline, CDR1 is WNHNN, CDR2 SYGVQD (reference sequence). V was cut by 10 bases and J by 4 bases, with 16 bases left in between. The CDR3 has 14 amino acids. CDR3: CATSVGGPTGELFL. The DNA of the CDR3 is TGCGCCACCTCGGTGGGGGGCCCCACCGGGGAGCTGTTTCTT.

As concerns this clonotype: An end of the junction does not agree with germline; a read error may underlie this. CDR3 sequence: CASSRWQSYDYTF. CDR3 DNA sequence: TGTGCCAGCAGCCGCTGGCAGAGCTATGACTACACGTTC. V usage is TRBV5-6 and J usage is TRBJ1-2; D ambiguous. Germline assignment: CDR1 SGHDT and CDR2 YYEEEE. CDR3 length equals 13 residues. Variable domain in full (rest from reference TRBV5-6 and TRBJ1-2): DAGVTQSPTHLIKTRGQQVTLRCSPKSGHDTVSWYQQALGQGPQFIFQYYEEEERQRGNFPDRFSGHQFPNYSSELNVNALLLGDSALYLCASSRWQSYDYTFGSGTRLTVV.

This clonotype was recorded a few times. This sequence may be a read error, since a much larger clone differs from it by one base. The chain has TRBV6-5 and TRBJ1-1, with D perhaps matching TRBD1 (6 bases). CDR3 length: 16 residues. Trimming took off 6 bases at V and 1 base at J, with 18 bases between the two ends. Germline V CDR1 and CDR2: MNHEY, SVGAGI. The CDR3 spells CASRISSGTRNTEAFF. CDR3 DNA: TGTGCCAGCAGAATTAGTAGCGGGACAAGGAACACTGAAGCTTTCTTT.

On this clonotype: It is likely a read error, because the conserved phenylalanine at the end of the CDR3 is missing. The CDR3 spells CASSQTGTGKQPQHY. The DNA for the CDR3 is TGTGCAAGCAGCCAGACAGGGACAGGCAAGCAGCCCCAGCATTAT. The chain is built from TRBV4-2 and TRBJ1-5; 8 bases are shared with TRBD1. Germline CDR1 reads LGHNA; CDR2 reads YNFKEQ. CDR3 size: 15 residues.

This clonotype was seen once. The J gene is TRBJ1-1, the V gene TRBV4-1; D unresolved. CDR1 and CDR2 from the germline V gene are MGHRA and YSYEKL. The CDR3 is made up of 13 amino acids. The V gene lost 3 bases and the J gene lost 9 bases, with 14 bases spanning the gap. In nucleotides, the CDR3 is TGCGCCAGCAGCCAGTCCGAAAATACCAAAGCTTTCTTT. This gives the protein CASSQSENTKAFF.

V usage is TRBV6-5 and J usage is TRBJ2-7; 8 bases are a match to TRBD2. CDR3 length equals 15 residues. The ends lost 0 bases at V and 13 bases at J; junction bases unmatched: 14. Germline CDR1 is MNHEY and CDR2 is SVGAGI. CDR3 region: CASSYSKRETAEQYF. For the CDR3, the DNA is TGTGCCAGCAGTTACTCGAAGCGGGAGACGGCCGAACAATACTTC.

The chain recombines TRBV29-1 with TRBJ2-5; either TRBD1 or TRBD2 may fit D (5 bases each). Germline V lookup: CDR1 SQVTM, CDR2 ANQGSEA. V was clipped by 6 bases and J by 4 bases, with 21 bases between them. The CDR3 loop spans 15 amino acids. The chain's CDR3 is CSVFGEGRVGETQYF. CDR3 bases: TGCAGCGTCTTCGGAGAGGGGCGCGTAGGAGAGACCCAGTACTTC.

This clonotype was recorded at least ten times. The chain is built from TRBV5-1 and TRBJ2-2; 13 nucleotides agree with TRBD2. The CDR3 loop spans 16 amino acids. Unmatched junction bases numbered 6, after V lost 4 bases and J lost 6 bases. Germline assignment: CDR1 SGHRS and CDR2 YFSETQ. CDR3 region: CASSEGLAGKAGELFF. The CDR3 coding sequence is TGCGCCAGCAGCGAGGGACTAGCGGGAAAGGCCGGGGAGCTGTTTTTT.

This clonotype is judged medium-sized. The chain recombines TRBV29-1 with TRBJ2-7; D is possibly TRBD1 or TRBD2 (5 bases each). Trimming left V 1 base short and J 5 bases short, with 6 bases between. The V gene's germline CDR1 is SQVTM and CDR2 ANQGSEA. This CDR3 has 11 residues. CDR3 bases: TGCAGCGTTGAAGGGGGGAACGAGCAGTACTTC. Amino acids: CSVEGGNEQYF.

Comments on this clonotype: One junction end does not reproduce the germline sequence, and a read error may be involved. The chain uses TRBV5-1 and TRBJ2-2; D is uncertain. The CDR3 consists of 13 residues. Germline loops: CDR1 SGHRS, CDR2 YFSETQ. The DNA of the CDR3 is TGCGCCGGCAGCTTGAGGCCCACCGGGGAGCTGTTTTTT. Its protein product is CAGSLRPTGELFF. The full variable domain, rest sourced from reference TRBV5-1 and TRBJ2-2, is KAGVTQTPRYLIKTRGQQVTLSCSPISGHRSVSWYQQTPGQGLQFLFEYFSETQRNKGNFPGRFSGRQFSNSRSEMNVSTLELGDSALYLCAGSLRPTGELFFGEGSRLTVL.

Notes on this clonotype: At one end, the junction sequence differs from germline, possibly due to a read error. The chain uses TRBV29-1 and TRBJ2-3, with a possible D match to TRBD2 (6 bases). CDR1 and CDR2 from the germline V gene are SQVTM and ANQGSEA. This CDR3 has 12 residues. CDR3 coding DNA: TGCAGCGTTTGTTTATGGGGGGATATGCAGTATTTT. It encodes CSVCLWGDMQYF.

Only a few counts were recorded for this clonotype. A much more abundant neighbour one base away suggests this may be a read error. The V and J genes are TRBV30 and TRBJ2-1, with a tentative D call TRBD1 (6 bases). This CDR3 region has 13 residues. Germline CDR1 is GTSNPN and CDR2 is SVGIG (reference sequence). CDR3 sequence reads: CAWTRDIYNERFF. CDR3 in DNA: TGTGCCTGGACAAGGGACATTTACAATGAGCGGTTCTTC.

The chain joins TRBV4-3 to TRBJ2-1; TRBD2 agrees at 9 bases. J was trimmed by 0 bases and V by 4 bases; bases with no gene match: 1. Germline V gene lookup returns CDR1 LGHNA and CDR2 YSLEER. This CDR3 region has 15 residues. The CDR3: CASSRSGSSYNEQFF. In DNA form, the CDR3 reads TGCGCCAGCAGCCGTAGCGGGAGCTCCTACAATGAGCAGTTCTTC.

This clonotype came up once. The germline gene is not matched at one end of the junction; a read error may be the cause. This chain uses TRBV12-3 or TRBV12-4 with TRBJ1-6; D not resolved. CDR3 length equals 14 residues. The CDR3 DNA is TGTGCAAGCACTTGGCGGGGATTGGATTCACCCCTCCACTTT. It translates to CASTWRGLDSPLHF.

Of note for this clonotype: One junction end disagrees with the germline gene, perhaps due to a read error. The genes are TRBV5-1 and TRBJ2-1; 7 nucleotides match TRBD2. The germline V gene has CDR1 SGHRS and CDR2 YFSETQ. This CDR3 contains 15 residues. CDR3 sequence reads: CACSSERAGYNKQFF. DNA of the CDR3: TGCGCCTGCAGCTCAGAACGAGCGGGGTACAATAAGCAGTTCTTC. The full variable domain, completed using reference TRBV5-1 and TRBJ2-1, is KAGVTQTPRYLIKTRGQQVTLSCSPISGHRSVSWYQQTPGQGLQFLFEYFSETQRNKGNFPGRFSGRQFSNSRSEMNVSTLELGDSALYLCACSSERAGYNKQFFGPGTRLTVL.